This T cell receptor beta chain derives from a study of T cell responses to AZD1222 COVID-19 vaccine. CDR3 size: 15 residues. In germline, CDR1 is MRHNA, CDR2 SNTAGT. V dropped 2 bases and J dropped 5 bases, with 15 bases sitting between them. The sample holds one count of this clone. Generated by immunoSEQ multiplex PCR, the TCRdb table keeps only in-frame clones and is missing some. The data contain about 95,000 clones, approximately 91% of them singletons. J is TRBJ1-2 and V is TRBV6-4, with D tentatively TRBD1 (5 bases). The sequencing here drew on peripheral blood, taken on day 0 of AZD1222 vaccination. The TCR sequence derives from an adult in good health. CDR3 coding DNA: TGTGCCAGCAGTGACGACGACAGCGGGGGGTATGGCTACACCTTC. Translation: CASSDDDSGGYGYTF.